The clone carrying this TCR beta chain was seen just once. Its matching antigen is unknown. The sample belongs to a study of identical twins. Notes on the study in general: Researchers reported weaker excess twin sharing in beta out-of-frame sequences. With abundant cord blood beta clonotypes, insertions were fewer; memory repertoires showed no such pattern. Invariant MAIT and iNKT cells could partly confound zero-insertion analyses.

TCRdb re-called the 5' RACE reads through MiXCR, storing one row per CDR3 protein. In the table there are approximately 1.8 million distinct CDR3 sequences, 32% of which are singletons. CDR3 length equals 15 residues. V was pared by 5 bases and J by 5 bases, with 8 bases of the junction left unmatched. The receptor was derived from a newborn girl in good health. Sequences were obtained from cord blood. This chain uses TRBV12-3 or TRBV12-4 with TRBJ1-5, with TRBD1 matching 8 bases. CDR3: CASSIRQGPDQPQHF. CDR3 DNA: TGTGCCAGCAGTATACGACAGGGGCCCGATCAGCCCCAGCATTTT.